This T cell receptor beta chain comes out of a study of cytomegalovirus exposure and HLA in healthy donors. In the study overall: For the roughly 400 genotyped donors, 75% to 90% fell within the Caucasian-associated ancestry cluster.

Germline V gene lookup returns CDR1 SGHNT and CDR2 YENEEA. CDR3 length: 15 amino acids. With V trimmed by 2 bases and J by 1 base, 0 bases remained unmatched. This clone was counted between two and nine times. The primer mix had 60 Vbeta and 13 Jbeta primers. Repertoires were generated with immunoSEQ multiplex PCR, while TCRdb's copy carries only in-frame clones and drops some. Of approximately 110,000 clones in the sample, about 76% were seen once. Sequenced: PBMCs. The source of this sequence is a woman aged 55-69 years in good health and CMV-seropositive. The chain recombines TRBV11-3 with TRBJ2-7; 12 nucleotides agree with TRBD2. CDR3 DNA sequence: TGTGCCAGCAGCTTAACTAGCGGGGGGTCCTACGAGCAGTACTTC. It is translated as CASSLTSGGSYEQYF.